What follows is one TCR beta chain and its context. Its antigen is unidentified. The CDR3 runs to 18 residues. Germline CDR1 is MRHNA and CDR2 is SNTAGT. V gave up 2 bases and J gave up 3 bases; unmatched junction bases: 12. This entry comes from a study of cytomegalovirus exposure and HLA in healthy donors. Study-level points and caveats: Among the sequence variants, a highly shared cluster was likely an artifact of sequencing. Prior analysis indicated that the majority of TCR beta V segments exhibited productivity approximately 87% or approximately 30% of the time.

60 Vbeta and 13 Jbeta primers were used in PCR. Original data processing: Later reanalysis found approximately 80 million unique TCR beta chains, 10 million to 12 million of them shared. Generated by immunoSEQ multiplex PCR, the TCRdb table keeps only in-frame clones and is missing some. The V and J calls and clone size come from that table; D and trimming were worked out from the DNA. The sample lists around 190,000 clones; about 88% were seen once. The sequence derives from a young woman in good health and CMV-seronegative. V gene TRBV6-4 combines with J gene TRBJ1-5; 8 bases are shared with TRBD1. The sample taken for sequencing was PBMCs. The DNA of the CDR3 is TGTGCCAGCAGTGACCCTACAGGGGGAGGGGAAGTCAATCAGCCCCAGCATTTT. Its protein is CASSDPTGGGEVNQPQHF.